Described below is a single T cell receptor beta chain sequence and its context. This CDR3 has 14 residues. Germline CDR1 and CDR2: MDHEN and SYDVKM. The V segment lost 8 bases and the J segment 7 bases; nucleotides outside the gene matches: 8. Authors' analysis steps: Nucleated cell number was recorded as an estimate derived from reference gene primer amplification. The table came from immunoSEQ multiplex PCR; TCRdb's copy has only in-frame clones and leaves some out. The DNA gave D and trimming, while V, J and clone size come from that table. The sample carries about 180,000 clones, roughly 88% recorded once. This specimen comes from a study of blood T cell repertoires in COVID-19.

Material for sequencing was peripheral blood. The chain uses TRBV28 and TRBJ1-6, with 7 bases identical to TRBD1. This receptor was taken from a woman in her twenties or thirties with acute or convalescent COVID-19. CDR3 bases: TGTGCCAGCTACCCCGGGACAGCCAATTCACCCCTCCACTTT. It yields the protein CASYPGTANSPLHF.